One and the same sample provided the 27 T cell receptor beta chains below, sequenced in a study of T cells in tuberculosis. Profiled with immunoSEQ multiplex PCR; TCRdb holds only in-frame clones, not every one. The table records tens of thousands of clones, approximately 94% of them present only once. What was sequenced was PBMCs. These receptor sequences come from a donor under 30 with latent tuberculosis or without tuberculosis infection.

The J gene is TRBJ1-5, the V gene TRBV6-1; D possibly corresponds to TRBD1 (5 bases). This CDR3 spans 15 amino acids. Trimming took 3 bases from V and 4 from J, leaving 13 bases between them. Germline V gene sequence: CDR1 MNHNS, CDR2 SASEGT. The CDR3 nucleotides are TGTGCCAGCAGTGACCTTGGGGCCCGAAATCAGCCCCAGCATTTT. Its protein product is CASSDLGARNQPQHF.

V is TRBV5-6 and J is TRBJ2-1; TRBD2 is a possible D gene (6 bases). CDR1 and CDR2 from the germline V gene are SGHDT and YYEEEE. The V end was cut by 4 bases, the J end by 1 base, with 9 bases between. The CDR3 sequence is 14 residues long. The CDR3 DNA is TGTGCCAGCAGCCCCGGGACTTCCTACAATGAGCAGTTCTTC. Protein sequence: CASSPGTSYNEQFF.

The CDR3 loop reads CASSPTGVQPRGNTF. CDR3 nucleotides: TGTGCCAGCAGCCCTACGGGGGTCCAACCGAGGGGCAACACCTTC. This sequence joins TRBV11-2 and TRBJ1-2, with D tentatively TRBD1 (5 bases). The V and J ends lost 5 bases and 12 bases respectively, with 25 bases between them. The CDR3 consists of 15 residues. Germline assignment: CDR1 SGHAT and CDR2 FQNNGV.

This rearrangement joins TRBV7-2 to TRBJ1-3; 9 bases agree with TRBD1. Germline assignment: CDR1 SGHTA and CDR2 FQGNSA. V shed 5 bases, J shed 4 bases, and the junction held 6 bases outside the gene matches. There are 15 residues in the CDR3. CDR3 coding DNA: TGTGCCAGCAGCCTACAGGGGGCTACCGGAAACACCATATATTTT. Translated, it gives CASSLQGATGNTIYF.

CDR3 nucleotide sequence: TGTGCCAGCAGTTACTCGCTTACAGGGGTTAACTATGGCTACACCTTC. Protein product: CASSYSLTGVNYGYTF. The genes are TRBV6-5 and TRBJ1-2; the match to TRBD1 covers 7 bases. The CDR3 is 16 amino acids. V was pared by 0 bases and J by 1 base, with 5 bases of the junction left unmatched. CDR1 MNHEY and CDR2 SVGAGI come from the germline V gene.

The genes are TRBV7-3 and TRBJ2-2; 7 bases agree with TRBD2. This CDR3 is built from 16 residues. Germline CDR1 SGHTA, CDR2 FQGTGA. V lost 5 bases to trimming and J lost 2 bases; unmatched junction nucleotides: 8. The CDR3 protein is CASSPRGGTNTGELFF. In nucleotides, the CDR3 is TGTGCCAGCAGCCCGAGGGGAGGGACCAACACCGGGGAGCTGTTTTTT. Variable domain in full (rest from reference TRBV7-3 and TRBJ2-2): GAGVSQTPSNKVTEKGKYVELRCDPISGHTALYWYRQSLGQGPEFLIYFQGTGAADDSGLPNDRFFAVRPEGSVSTLKIQRTERGDSAVYLCASSPRGGTNTGELFFGEGSRLTVL.

The rearrangement joins TRBV10-3 to TRBJ2-7, with 11 positions matching TRBD1. Germline V CDR1 and CDR2: ENHRY, SYGVKD. The length of the CDR3 is 15 residues. V shed 8 bases, J shed 4 bases, and the junction held 10 bases outside the gene matches. The CDR3 sequence: CAIGTGQGGMYEQYF. DNA for the CDR3: TGTGCCATCGGAACGGGACAGGGGGGAATGTACGAGCAGTACTTC.

The V and J genes are TRBV30 and TRBJ1-3; no clear D. CDR1 GTSNPN and CDR2 SVGIG come from the germline V gene (reference sequence). The CDR3 totals 13 residues. V lost 3 bases to trimming and J lost 4 bases, with 10 bases between them. The CDR3 region has the DNA TGTGCCTGGAGCACTGCTCCGGGAAACACCATATATTTT. The encoded protein is CAWSTAPGNTIYF.

This CDR3 reads CASSLEGNTEAFF. CDR3 DNA: TGTGCCAGCAGCTTGGAGGGGAACACTGAAGCTTTCTTT. V usage is TRBV7-9 and J usage is TRBJ1-1; D not certain. The germline gives CDR1 SEHNR, CDR2 FQNEAQ (reference sequence). The CDR3 runs to 13 residues. V was trimmed by 3 bases and J by 1 base, leaving 6 bases between them.

V usage is TRBV27 and J usage is TRBJ2-2; possibly TRBD2 for D (6 bases). The CDR3 sequence is 16 residues long. With 2 bases removed from V and 1 base from J, the gap between germline ends came to 11 bases. Germline lookup yields CDR1 MNHEY and CDR2 SMNVEV (reference sequence). The CDR3 bases are TGTGCCAGCAGTTTAATAGCGGTAAAGAACACCGGGGAGCTGTTTTTT. Residues: CASSLIAVKNTGELFF.

This rearrangement joins TRBV28 to TRBJ1-5; 8 bases line up with TRBD1. Per germline, CDR1 MDHEN and CDR2 SYDVKM. CDR3 length: 15 residues. V shed 6 bases, J shed 4 bases, and the junction held 8 bases outside the gene matches. The CDR3 region is CASSPNQGANQPQHF. DNA for the CDR3: TGTGCCAGCAGCCCTAATCAGGGGGCAAATCAGCCCCAGCATTTT. Drawing the rest from reference TRBV28 and TRBJ1-5, the complete variable domain is DVKVTQSSRYLVKRTGEKVFLECVQDMDHENMFWYRQDPGLGLRLIYFSYDVKMKEKGDIPEGYSVSREKKERFSLILESASTNQTSMYLCASSPNQGANQPQHFGDGTRLSIL.

This CDR3 is CASSPRGNTEAFF. The CDR3 bases are TGTGCCAGCAGCCCCAGGGGAAACACTGAAGCTTTCTTT. V and J are TRBV7-9 and TRBJ1-1, with D tentatively TRBD1 (6 bases). CDR1 is SEHNR and CDR2 is FQNEAQ in the germline V gene (reference sequence). V was shortened by 5 bases and J by 2 bases, with 9 bases between the two germline ends. The CDR3 length is 13 residues. The variable domain in full, with the rest retrieved from reference TRBV7-9 and TRBJ1-1, is DTGVSQNPRHKITKRGQNVTFRCDPISEHNRLYWYRQTLGQGPEFLTYFQNEAQLEKSRLLSDRFSAERPKGSFSTLEIQRTEQGDSAMYLCASSPRGNTEAFFGQGTRLTVV.

This clone has a single count. DNA of the CDR3: TGTGCCAGCAGCTTAGTGTCTCGGCAGGGTGAGCCCCAGCATTTT. This translates into CASSLVSRQGEPQHF. The rearrangement uses TRBV7-2 and TRBJ1-5, with a weak D call TRBD1 (5 bases). Germline V gene lookup returns CDR1 SGHTA and CDR2 FQGNSA. This CDR3 spans 15 amino acids. V lost 1 base, J lost 8 bases, and 15 bases lay in between.

The chain carries TRBV4-2 and TRBJ2-1; 8 bases are a match to TRBD2. From germline, CDR1 is LGHNA and CDR2 YNFKEQ. The ends lost 0 bases at V and 0 bases at J; junction bases unmatched: 7. The CDR3 runs 18 residues. Written as DNA, the CDR3 is TGTGCCAGCAGCCAAGATTCCCAGCGGGGGAGCTCCTACAATGAGCAGTTCTTC. It translates to CASSQDSQRGSSYNEQFF.

The CDR3, as DNA: TGTGCCAGCAGCTTGGGCAGCGGGAGGAACAATGAGCAGTTCTTC. Residues: CASSLGSGRNNEQFF. The chain has TRBV5-6 and TRBJ2-1, with 9 bases lining up with TRBD2. The CDR3 loop spans 15 amino acids. V shed 0 bases and J 5 bases; nucleotides not matched to a gene: 3. Per germline, CDR1 SGHDT and CDR2 YYEEEE.

This rearrangement joins TRBV6-1 to TRBJ1-1; 7 nucleotides match TRBD1. CDR1 MNHNS and CDR2 SASEGT come from the germline V gene. The CDR3 has 15 amino acids. The J segment lost 0 bases and the V segment lost 4 bases, leaving 5 bases of the junction unmatched. This CDR3 is CASSVGQAMNTEAFF. The CDR3 nucleotides are TGTGCCAGCAGTGTCGGACAGGCTATGAACACTGAAGCTTTCTTT.

This rearrangement joins TRBV6-5 to TRBJ1-5; 8 positions match TRBD1. The V gene end was trimmed by 4 bases and the J gene end by 9 bases; junction bases not matched to a gene: 5. The CDR3 length is 13 residues. Per the germline V gene, CDR1 is MNHEY and CDR2 is SVGAGI. The CDR3 DNA is TGTGCCAGCAGTTTAACAGGGGGGACGCCCCAGCATTTT. Translating it yields CASSLTGGTPQHF.

The V call is TRBV6-6, the J call TRBJ1-5; TRBD1 aligns across 8 bases. The V segment lost 6 bases and the J segment 1 base; nucleotides outside the gene matches: 2. Per germline, CDR1 MNHNY and CDR2 SVGAGI (reference sequence). This CDR3 comprises 14 residues. CDR3 loop: CASRRQGSNQPQHF. In nucleotides, the CDR3 is TGTGCCAGCAGACGACAGGGGAGCAATCAGCCCCAGCATTTT.

The V and J genes are TRBV5-1 and TRBJ1-1, with TRBD1 matching over 9 bases. The ends lost 3 bases at V and 4 bases at J; junction bases unmatched: 10. Germline values: CDR1 SGHRS, CDR2 YFSETQ. The CDR3 sequence is 16 residues long. CDR3: CASSSQGQGVTTEAFF. As DNA, the CDR3 is TGCGCCAGCAGCTCGCAGGGACAGGGAGTGACCACTGAAGCTTTCTTT.

The gene calls are TRBV6-5 and TRBJ2-1, with D unclear. Per germline, CDR1 MNHEY and CDR2 SVGAGI. V lost 8 bases, J lost 3 bases, and 14 bases lay in between. The CDR3 length is 14 residues. CDR3 sequence reads: CASGRSQNYNEQFF. Here the CDR3 DNA reads TGTGCCAGCGGTCGTTCACAGAACTACAATGAGCAGTTCTTC.

The V and J genes are TRBV9 and TRBJ2-7; the match to TRBD1 covers 8 bases. The CDR3 spans 14 residues. Germline values: CDR1 SGDLS, CDR2 YYNGEE. The V segment lost 4 bases and the J segment 5 bases; nucleotides outside the gene matches: 8. The CDR3 DNA reads TGTGCCAGCAGCCCGACAGGGGCAAGGCACGAGCAGTACTTC. Residues: CASSPTGARHEQYF.

The chain has TRBV5-6 and TRBJ2-5; D remains ambiguous. There are 13 residues in the CDR3. Trimming pared 2 bases from V and 0 bases from J, leaving 5 bases between. CDR1 is SGHDT and CDR2 is YYEEEE in the germline V gene. The CDR3 reads CASSFPDQETQYF. The DNA of the CDR3 is TGTGCCAGCAGCTTTCCAGACCAAGAGACCCAGTACTTC.

Here the CDR3 DNA reads TGTGCCAGCCTGAGCAGGGACAGCAAAAACATTCAGTACTTC. This codes for CASLSRDSKNIQYF. This chain uses TRBV2 with TRBJ2-4, with TRBD1 matching 7 bases. V gave up 8 bases and J gave up 3 bases; unmatched junction bases: 7. The germline V gene has CDR1 SNHLY and CDR2 FYNNEI. The CDR3 sequence is 14 residues long.

This chain connects TRBV19 to TRBJ1-2; D not resolved. CDR3 length: 14 residues. Germline CDR1 reads LNHDA; CDR2 reads SQIVND (reference sequence). Trimming took off 4 bases at V and 2 bases at J, with 11 bases between the two ends. Here the CDR3 DNA reads TGTGCCAGTAGTAGGCCAGATGTAAACTATGGCTACACCTTC. Translation gives CASSRPDVNYGYTF.

The chain uses TRBV2 and TRBJ2-2; the D is unclear. Trimming took off 7 bases at V and 6 bases at J, with 6 bases between the two ends. CDR1 SNHLY and CDR2 FYNNEI come from the germline V gene. The CDR3 has 11 amino acids. This CDR3 is CASMSAGELFF. CDR3 DNA: TGTGCCAGCATGTCGGCCGGGGAGCTGTTTTTT.

The CDR3 region has the DNA TGTGCCAGTAGTATCGGAGGCAGGCACGGAACAGATACGCAGTATTTT. It translates to CASSIGGRHGTDTQYF. This chain connects TRBV19 to TRBJ2-3; possibly TRBD2 for D (5 bases). Germline CDR1 reads LNHDA; CDR2 reads SQIVND (reference sequence). CDR3 length: 16 residues. V was clipped by 3 bases and J by 3 bases, with 16 bases between them.

This chain connects TRBV7-3 to TRBJ2-2, with D possibly TRBD1 on 6 matching bases. V shed 6 bases and J shed 5 bases, with 13 bases lying between them. Germline V gene sequence: CDR1 SGHTA, CDR2 FQGTGA. The CDR3 spans 14 residues. The CDR3, as DNA: TGTGCCAGCAGTAAAAGAGGGGGAACCGGGGAGCTGTTTTTT. Translation: CASSKRGGTGELFF.